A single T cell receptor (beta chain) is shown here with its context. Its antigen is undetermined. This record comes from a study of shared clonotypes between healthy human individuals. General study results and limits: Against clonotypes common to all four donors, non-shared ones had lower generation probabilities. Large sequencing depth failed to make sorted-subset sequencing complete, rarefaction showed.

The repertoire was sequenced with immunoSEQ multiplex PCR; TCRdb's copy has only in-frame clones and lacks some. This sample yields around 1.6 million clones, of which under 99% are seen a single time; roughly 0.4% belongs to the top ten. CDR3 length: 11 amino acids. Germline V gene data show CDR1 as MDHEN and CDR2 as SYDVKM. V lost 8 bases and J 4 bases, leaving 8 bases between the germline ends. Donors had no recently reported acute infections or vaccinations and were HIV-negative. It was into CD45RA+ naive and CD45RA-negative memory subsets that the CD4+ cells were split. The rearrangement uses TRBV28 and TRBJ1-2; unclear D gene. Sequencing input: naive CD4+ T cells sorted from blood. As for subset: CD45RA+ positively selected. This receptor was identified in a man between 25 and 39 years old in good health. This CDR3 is CASSEGYGYTF. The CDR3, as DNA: TGTGCCAGCTCGGAGGGCTATGGCTACACCTTC.